These 2 T cell receptor beta chains originate from one sample sequenced in a study of control samples from healthy donors and cancer patients. Clones were read by immunoSEQ multiplex PCR, and TCRdb kept only the in-frame ones, dropping some. The sample has under 200,000 clones, roughly 89% seen once. Sequencing was performed on blood. Every receptor here comes from a woman under 40 in good health.

This chain joins TRBV5-4 and TRBJ2-3, with 9 bases fitting TRBD2. From germline, CDR1 is SGHNT and CDR2 YYREEE (reference sequence). The CDR3 has 16 amino acids. The V and J ends lost 0 bases and 4 bases, in that order; junction bases with no gene match: 6. In nucleotides, the CDR3 is TGTGCCAGCAGCTTGGTTGCTAGCGGGAAACCAGATACGCAGTATTTT. Protein product: CASSLVASGKPDTQYF.

The V gene is TRBV21-1, the J gene TRBJ1-5; TRBD1 was called by the table and not checked on the DNA. TRBV21-1 is classified as a pseudogene. The CDR3 is 16 amino acids. CDR3 sequence: CASSKGRTGGYQPQHF. Written as DNA, the CDR3 is TGTGCCAGCAGCAAAGGAAGGACAGGGGGGTATCAGCCCCAGCATTTT.